This T cell receptor (beta chain) was profiled in a study of blood T cell repertoires in COVID-19. Study-level information: Researchers got acute and convalescent COVID-19 samples from the United States, Italy and Spain.

The germline V gene has CDR1 MNHEY and CDR2 SVGEGT. Trimming removed 5 bases at V and 6 bases at J, with 16 bases between. The CDR3 runs to 14 residues. Original methodology: Reference gene primer amplification gave estimated nucleated cell counts. Profiling relied on immunoSEQ multiplex PCR, and the TCRdb table lists in-frame clones only, not all of them. The V and J calls and clone size are taken from that table; D and trimming were inferred from the DNA. The sample comprises under 300,000 clones, around 87% of which are singletons, and over 6% rests with the top ten. The sequenced material came from peripheral blood. This chain links TRBV6-2 or TRBV6-3 with TRBJ1-2; D may be TRBD1 (6 bases). This TCR derives from a woman aged 65 to 85 with active or convalescent COVID-19. The CDR3 sequence is CASSLNYKGDGYTF. The DNA for the CDR3 is TGTGCCAGCAGTCTTAACTACAAGGGGGATGGCTACACCTTC.